This entry lists 15 T cell receptor beta chains sequenced from one sample in a study of shared clonotypes between healthy human individuals. Data came from immunoSEQ multiplex PCR; TCRdb stores just in-frame clones and leaves some out. The repertoire consists of about 2.1 million clones, with approximately 92% occurring once and the leading ten covering approximately 1.7%. Naive CD8 cells were CD45RO-negative, positively selected for CCR7, excluding terminally differentiated effector memory CD45RA+ cells. Sequenced input: naive CD8+ T cells from PBMCs. All receptors derive from a man between 18 and 35 years old in good health. Some clones in this sample may be carry-over from other donors' samples.

The chain carries TRBV7-3 and TRBJ2-1, with D perhaps assigned TRBD1 or TRBD2 (6 bases each). Germline assignment: CDR1 SGHTA and CDR2 FQGTGA. The CDR3 covers 13 residues. V was trimmed by 5 bases and J by 8 bases, leaving 13 bases between them. The CDR3 sequence is CASSQGGLDEQFF. CDR3 DNA: TGTGCCAGCAGCCAAGGGGGGCTAGATGAGCAGTTCTTC.

This chain joins TRBV11-2 and TRBJ2-7; D remains ambiguous. Germline assignment: CDR1 SGHAT and CDR2 FQNNGV. Between the trimmed V and J ends, which lost 5 bases and 3 bases, there was a span of 5 bases. The CDR3 spans 11 residues. The CDR3 sequence is CASSPRYEQYF. CDR3 DNA sequence: TGTGCCAGCAGCCCCCGCTACGAGCAGTACTTC. Filled out from reference TRBV11-2 and TRBJ2-7, the complete variable domain reads EAGVAQSPRYKIIEKRQSVAFWCNPISGHATLYWYQQILGQGPKLLIQFQNNGVVDDSQLPKDRFSAERLKGVDSTLKIQPAKLEDSAVYLCASSPRYEQYFGPGTRLTVT.

Worth noting for this clone: The same CDR3 arises from other DNA sequences in this sample as well. The rearrangement links TRBV28 to TRBJ1-5; D unresolved. Germline V gene data show CDR1 as MDHEN and CDR2 as SYDVKM. The CDR3 runs to 13 residues. V lost 5 bases and J lost 4, with 9 bases in between. The CDR3 is CASSLGRNQPQHF. CDR3 DNA: TGTGCCAGCAGTCTGGGCAGGAATCAGCCCCAGCATTTT.

The CDR3 DNA follows: TGTGCCAGCAGCCAAGTTAAGGGCACTGAAGCTTTCTTT. Its translation is CASSQVKGTEAFF. The chain joins TRBV4-2 to TRBJ1-1; D uncertain. The CDR3 has 13 residues. The V gene lost 1 base and the J gene lost 4 bases, with 7 bases spanning the gap. The germline CDR1 and CDR2 sequences are LGHNA and YNFKEQ.

This CDR3 reads CASSGTLQGEKLFF. CDR3 in DNA: TGTGCCAGCAGTGGGACACTCCAGGGTGAAAAACTGTTTTTT. The chain employs TRBV25-1 and TRBJ1-4; D is perhaps TRBD1 (5 bases). This CDR3 has 14 amino acids. The V gene lost 4 bases and the J gene lost 7 bases, with 13 bases spanning the gap. CDR1 and CDR2 from the germline V gene are MGHDK and SYGVNS.

The chain recombines TRBV2 with TRBJ2-5; D gene ambiguous. CDR3 length equals 16 residues. The V and J ends lost 5 bases and 2 bases respectively, with 18 bases between them. Germline V gene data show CDR1 as SNHLY and CDR2 as FYNNEI. The CDR3 DNA is TGTGCCAGCAGTATTGAGCACGGGCTTCAACAAGAGACCCAGTACTTC. Translating gives CASSIEHGLQQETQYF.

In the case of this clone: The identical CDR3 is also encoded by other nucleotide sequences in the sample. The rearrangement uses TRBV9 and TRBJ2-1; no firm D call. Trimming removed 0 bases at V and 4 bases at J, with 5 bases between. The CDR3 contains 13 residues. Germline V gene sequence: CDR1 SGDLS, CDR2 YYNGEE. CDR3 sequence: CASSVDGYNEQFF. The CDR3 DNA follows: TGTGCCAGCAGCGTAGACGGGTACAATGAGCAGTTCTTC.

The CDR3 region has the DNA TGTGCCAGCAGCAAAACAGGGGGCAATTTTTACGAGCAGTACTTC. Protein: CASSKTGGNFYEQYF. The V and J genes are TRBV7-6 and TRBJ2-7, with TRBD1 matching over 9 bases. The CDR3 runs 15 residues. Germline values: CDR1 SGHVS, CDR2 FNYEAQ. V shed 5 bases and J 4 bases; nucleotides not matched to a gene: 9.

The V call is TRBV7-2, the J call TRBJ2-4, with D unclear. The CDR3 totals 12 residues. The ends were cut back, 1 base at V and 9 bases at J, with 7 bases in the middle. Germline V lookup: CDR1 SGHTA, CDR2 FQGNSA. Here the CDR3 reads CASSLDQFIQYF. Here the CDR3 DNA reads TGTGCCAGCAGCTTAGATCAGTTCATTCAGTACTTC.

The chain joins TRBV6-1 to TRBJ2-3; the D is unclear. The CDR3 contains 14 residues. Germline CDR1 is MNHNS and CDR2 is SASEGT. The germline V and J ends were trimmed by 2 bases and 0 bases, with 6 bases remaining between them. CDR3 loop: CASSEYRSTDTQYF. CDR3 DNA sequence: TGTGCCAGCAGTGAATACCGGAGCACAGATACGCAGTATTTT.

The chain employs TRBV7-9 and TRBJ2-2, with 10 bases identical to TRBD1. The CDR3 has 14 amino acids. From germline, CDR1 is SEHNR and CDR2 FQNEAQ (reference sequence). The ends lost 11 bases at V and 2 bases at J; junction bases unmatched: 5. The CDR3 nucleotides are TGTGCCTGTGACAGGGGGCCTAACACCGGGGAGCTGTTTTTT. Its translation: CACDRGPNTGELFF.

Of note for this clone: The sample has other DNA sequences that encode this CDR3 too. This chain joins TRBV29-1 and TRBJ1-2, with D uncertain. V was pared by 3 bases and J by 5 bases, with 7 bases between. This CDR3 has 11 amino acids. Germline CDR1 reads SQVTM; CDR2 reads ANQGSEA. The chain's CDR3 is CSVDSGYGYTF. The CDR3 DNA follows: TGCAGCGTTGATTCGGGGTATGGCTACACCTTC.

The chain recombines TRBV9 with TRBJ1-2; TRBD1 matches at 7 bases. V lost 7 bases and J lost 8; bases outside the gene matches: 2. In germline, CDR1 is SGDLS, CDR2 YYNGEE. This CDR3 is built from 10 residues. The CDR3: CASQGDGYTF. DNA for the CDR3: TGTGCCAGCCAGGGGGACGGCTACACCTTC.

The chain has TRBV28 and TRBJ2-7; D is tentatively TRBD1 or TRBD2 (6 bases each). The V and J ends lost 2 bases and 4 bases respectively, with 15 bases between them. Germline CDR1 MDHEN, CDR2 SYDVKM. The CDR3 is 15 amino acids. This CDR3 reads CASSLLRGRIYEQYF. The CDR3 DNA follows: TGTGCCAGCAGTTTACTCCGGGGGCGGATTTACGAGCAGTACTTC.

The chain is built from TRBV5-6 and TRBJ2-1; 16 nucleotides line up with TRBD2. CDR3 size: 17 residues. The V gene's germline CDR1 is SGHDT and CDR2 YYEEEE. The ends lost 4 bases at V and 8 bases at J; junction bases unmatched: 9. The CDR3 DNA reads as TGTGCCAGCAGCCTCGGGACTAGCGGGAGGGCCCTCCATGAGCAGTTCTTC. It is translated as CASSLGTSGRALHEQFF. The full variable domain, completed using reference TRBV5-6 and TRBJ2-1, is DAGVTQSPTHLIKTRGQQVTLRCSPKSGHDTVSWYQQALGQGPQFIFQYYEEEERQRGNFPDRFSGHQFPNYSSELNVNALLLGDSALYLCASSLGTSGRALHEQFFGPGTRLTVL.